One TCR beta chain is described in this entry. The V and J ends lost 0 bases and 1 base, in that order; junction bases with no gene match: 5. CDR1 is MGHRA and CDR2 is YSYEKL in the germline V gene. This CDR3 has 17 residues. This sample is drawn from a study of T cell responses to AZD1222 COVID-19 vaccine. Data came from immunoSEQ multiplex PCR; TCRdb stores just in-frame clones and leaves some out. The table records 20,000 to 25,000 clones, more than 75% of them present only once. The chain uses TRBV4-1 and TRBJ2-1; 8 bases line up with TRBD2. The TCR sequence derives from an adult who received the AZD1222 COVID-19 vaccine. The specimen comprised peripheral blood, sampled 28 days after the second AZD1222 dose. The CDR3 is CASSQELAGGSYNEQFF. DNA for the CDR3: TGCGCCAGCAGCCAAGAGCTGGCGGGAGGATCCTACAATGAGCAGTTCTTC.